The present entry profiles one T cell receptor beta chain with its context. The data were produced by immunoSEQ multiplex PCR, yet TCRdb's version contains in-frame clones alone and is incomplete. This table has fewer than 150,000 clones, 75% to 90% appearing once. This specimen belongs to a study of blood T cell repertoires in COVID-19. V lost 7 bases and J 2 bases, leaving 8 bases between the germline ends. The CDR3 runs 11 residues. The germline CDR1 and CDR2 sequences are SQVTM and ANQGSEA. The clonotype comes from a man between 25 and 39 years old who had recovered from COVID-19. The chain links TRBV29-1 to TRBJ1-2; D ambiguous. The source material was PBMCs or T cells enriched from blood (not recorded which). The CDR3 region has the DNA TGCAGCGCTAGAGGGAACTATGGCTACACCTTC. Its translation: CSARGNYGYTF.